The entry below describes one T cell receptor beta chain. The CDR3 has 15 amino acids. Trimming stripped 4 bases from V and 3 bases from J, with 13 bases between. CDR1 is SGDLS, CDR2 YYNGEE, per germline. Here immunoSEQ multiplex PCR was the method, and the copy in TCRdb shows in-frame clones only, minus some. The data show 45,000 to 60,000 clones, with around 90% seen just once and roughly 0.8% held by the top ten. These data belong to a study of control samples from healthy donors and cancer patients. This TCR came from a man aged 30-40 years with colorectal cancer. Source material: PBMCs. The chain uses TRBV9 and TRBJ1-4; TRBD1 is a possible D gene (6 bases). CDR3 in amino acids: CASSITGAANEKLFF. CDR3 nucleotide sequence: TGTGCCAGCAGCATAACGGGGGCGGCTAATGAAAAACTGTTTTTT.